These 24 T cell receptor beta chains were all obtained from the same sample, sequenced in a study of human T cells and chemical hapten exposure. MiXCR was run by TCRdb on the RACE reads, yielding one entry per CDR3 protein. The sample has some 360,000 distinct CDR3 sequences, 5% to 6.5% seen once. Time point given: pre-sensitization, week 0. Treatment defined: therapeutic diphenylcyclopropenone sensitization with weekly scalp DPC. This sample comprised whole blood, obtained in connection with sensitization to the hapten diphenylcyclopropenone (DPC). These receptors were obtained from a woman aged 45 to 65 with alopecia areata. Some clones in this sample may be carry-over from other donors' samples.

V usage is TRBV6-5 and J usage is TRBJ1-1, with TRBD1 identical over 10 bases. CDR1 and CDR2 (germline): MNHEY, SVGAGI. CDR3 length: 14 amino acids. Losses at the gene ends were 2 bases for V and 6 bases for J; bases not matched to a gene: 3. The CDR3, as DNA: TGTGCCAGCAGTTACGGGACAGGGGCCCCTGAAGCTTTCTTT. Protein product: CASSYGTGAPEAFF.

This chain uses TRBV2 with TRBJ2-1; TRBD1 might be the D (6 bases). This CDR3 contains 12 residues. The V and J ends lost 4 bases and 10 bases respectively, with 11 bases between them. CDR1 and CDR2 (germline): SNHLY, FYNNEI. CDR3 nucleotides: TGTGCCAGCAGTGGACAGGTATCAGAGCAGTTCTTC. Translation: CASSGQVSEQFF.

This clonotype was picked up many times. The chain is built from TRBV20-1 and TRBJ2-7; 9 bases line up with TRBD1. Germline-derived CDR1 and CDR2 are DFQATT and SNEGSKA (reference sequence). The V gene end was trimmed by 2 bases and the J gene end by 4 bases; junction bases not matched to a gene: 6. This CDR3 has 14 amino acids. The CDR3 reads CSARYRTGEYEQYF. As DNA, the CDR3 is TGCAGTGCTAGATACAGGACAGGGGAGTACGAGCAGTACTTC.

DNA of the CDR3: TGTGCCAGCAGCCAAGTGCGGCTAGAACACACCGGGGAGCTGTTTTTT. Amino acids: CASSQVRLEHTGELFF. This chain connects TRBV3-1 to TRBJ2-2; no definite D call. Germline assignment: CDR1 LGHDT and CDR2 YNNKEL (reference sequence). CDR3 length equals 16 residues. With 1 base removed from V and 3 bases from J, the gap between germline ends came to 12 bases.

This clonotype was found a few times. The J gene is TRBJ2-1, the V gene TRBV6-5; 7 positions agree with TRBD2. Germline loops: CDR1 MNHEY, CDR2 SVGAGI. The ends lost 5 bases at V and 6 bases at J; junction bases unmatched: 4. This CDR3 has 13 amino acids. CDR3 DNA: TGTGCCAGCAGTAGCGGGACTACCAATGAGCAGTTCTTC. This sequence encodes CASSSGTTNEQFF.

This clonotype was found many times. The V gene is TRBV20-1, the J gene TRBJ2-3, with 8 bases lining up with TRBD2. This CDR3 is 14 amino acids long. After removal of 4 bases from V and 1 base from J, the junction contained 4 bases not matched to a gene. Germline assignment: CDR1 DFQATT and CDR2 SNEGSKA (reference sequence). The CDR3, as DNA: TGCAGTGCTACCTATAGCGGGGGCACAGATACGCAGTATTTT. Protein sequence: CSATYSGGTDTQYF.

This clonotype showed up just a few times. This chain uses TRBV28 with TRBJ1-6; D remains ambiguous. Deletions cut 2 bases from V and 5 bases from J, with 13 bases between. The CDR3 covers 16 residues. Germline V gives CDR1 MDHEN, CDR2 SYDVKM. CDR3 in amino acids: CASSLRRISNNSPLHF. CDR3 coding DNA: TGTGCCAGCAGTTTAAGGAGAATATCTAATAATTCACCCCTCCACTTT.

This clonotype came up a few times. The gene calls are TRBV6-1 and TRBJ1-5, with TRBD1 matching 7 bases. The CDR3 spans 15 residues. The J segment lost 2 bases and the V segment lost 6 bases, leaving 7 bases of the junction unmatched. CDR1 and CDR2 (germline): MNHNS, SASEGT. The CDR3 here is CASRTGIAGNQPQHF. DNA for the CDR3: TGTGCCAGCAGGACAGGGATCGCGGGCAATCAGCCCCAGCATTTT.

This clonotype was recorded many times. V usage is TRBV6-2 or TRBV6-3 and J usage is TRBJ2-1; D may match TRBD1 or TRBD2 (5 bases each). Germline CDR1 and CDR2: MNHEY and SVGEGT. V lost 6 bases to trimming and J lost 12 bases, with 18 bases between them. The CDR3 is 13 residues long. DNA of the CDR3: TGTGCCAGCAGACCGGGGACCTCATGGGGGCAGTTCTTC. This translates into CASRPGTSWGQFF.

This clonotype was recorded at least ten times. V is TRBV12-3 or TRBV12-4 and J is TRBJ1-1; 8 bases agree with TRBD1. This CDR3 region has 16 residues. Trimming cost V 5 bases and J 4 bases; bases outside gene matches: 12. The CDR3: CASSPGQGIISTEAFF. The DNA for the CDR3 is TGTGCCAGCAGTCCCGGACAGGGTATCATAAGCACTGAAGCTTTCTTT.

The table lists this clonotype with a few counts. The rearrangement links TRBV24-1 to TRBJ2-7; no clear D gene. Germline loops: CDR1 KGHDR, CDR2 SFDVKD. CDR3 length: 14 amino acids. Between the trimmed V and J ends, which lost 6 bases and 9 bases, there was a span of 20 bases. The CDR3 bases are TGTGCCACCAGTCTCGGTTCAGTGCCGAAGGGGCAGTACTTC. Translated: CATSLGSVPKGQYF.

The chain couples TRBV9 to TRBJ2-1; 8 bases line up with TRBD2. CDR3 length: 14 residues. The trim removed 3 bases at V and 8 bases at J, leaving 7 bases unmatched. Germline V gene data show CDR1 as SGDLS and CDR2 as YYNGEE. The CDR3 reads CASSATSAAHEQFF. CDR3 DNA sequence: TGTGCCAGCAGCGCGACTAGCGCGGCGCATGAGCAGTTCTTC.

A few counts support this clonotype. The chain links TRBV11-1 to TRBJ2-3; D ambiguous. Germline values: CDR1 SGHAT, CDR2 FQDESV (reference sequence). The V and J ends lost 4 bases and 2 bases respectively, with 10 bases between them. The CDR3 is 14 residues long. The DNA for the CDR3 is TGTGCCAGCAGCTCCGAGACATTCACAGATACGCAGTATTTT. Its translation is CASSSETFTDTQYF. Filled out from reference TRBV11-1 and TRBJ2-3, the complete variable domain reads EAEVAQSPRYKITEKSQAVAFWCDPISGHATLYWYRQILGQGPELLVQFQDESVVDDSQLPKDRFSAERLKGVDSTLKIQPAELGDSAMYLCASSSETFTDTQYFGPGTRLTVL.

The chain combines TRBV12-3 or TRBV12-4 with TRBJ1-3; a weak D match, TRBD1 (5 bases). V was shortened by 3 bases and J by 0 bases, with 15 bases between the two germline ends. CDR3 length: 17 amino acids. The CDR3 loop is CASSFGDPLSSGNTIYF. CDR3 coding DNA: TGTGCCAGCAGTTTTGGGGACCCACTATCCTCTGGAAACACCATATATTTT.

V is TRBV25-1 and J is TRBJ2-7; no clear D. Germline CDR1 MGHDK, CDR2 SYGVNS. V lost 4 bases, J lost 9 bases, and 16 bases lay in between. This CDR3 is built from 13 residues. CDR3 loop: CASSGSPFTRQYF. CDR3 sequence (DNA): TGTGCCAGCAGTGGTTCGCCCTTCACCCGGCAGTACTTC.

This clonotype was seen more than once but under ten times. This chain links TRBV7-3 with TRBJ1-2; D call uncertain. Trimming took 5 bases from V and 6 from J, leaving 25 bases between them. The CDR3 covers 17 residues. Germline-derived CDR1 and CDR2 are SGHTA and FQGTGA. For the CDR3, the DNA is TGTGCCAGCAGCCCGCGCCCCGGGTCTAGGATCTCTAATGGCTACACCTTC. It specifies CASSPRPGSRISNGYTF.

There are many counts of this clonotype. The rearrangement joins TRBV29-1 to TRBJ2-5; D might be TRBD1 or TRBD2, each matching 6 bases. V dropped 6 bases and J dropped 5 bases, with 10 bases sitting between them. The germline CDR1 and CDR2 sequences are SQVTM and ANQGSEA. The CDR3 is 11 residues long. The CDR3 region has the DNA TGCAGCGTCCGAGGGGGGGAGACCCAGTACTTC. Its protein is CSVRGGETQYF. Complete variable domain (other parts from reference TRBV29-1 and TRBJ2-5): SAVISQKPSRDICQRGTSLTIQCQVDSQVTMMFWYRQQPGQSLTLIATANQGSEATYESGFVIDKFPISRPNLTFSTLTVSNMSPEDSSIYLCSVRGGETQYFGPGTRLLVL.

Note on this clonotype: A clone one base away is much larger, so this may be a read error. The gene calls are TRBV6-1 and TRBJ1-1; D gene ambiguous. Germline CDR1 reads MNHNS; CDR2 reads SASEGT. The CDR3 totals 13 residues. The V and J ends lost 2 bases and 3 bases respectively, with 7 bases between them. The CDR3 nucleotides are TGTGCCAGCAGTGAATGGTCGGACACTGAAGCTTTCTTT. It yields the protein CASSEWSDTEAFF.

The chain combines TRBV20-1 with TRBJ1-2; no firm D call. The CDR3 sequence is 14 residues long. V lost 5 bases and J 7 bases, leaving 20 bases between the germline ends. CDR1 and CDR2 (germline): DFQATT, SNEGSKA (reference sequence). The CDR3, as DNA: TGCAGTGCTGGCTCCAAACAAAGAGATGGTGGCTACACCTTC. This gives the protein CSAGSKQRDGGYTF.

The sample holds one count of this clonotype. The chain employs TRBV6-6 and TRBJ1-2, with 8 bases matching TRBD1. CDR1 and CDR2 (germline): MNHNY, SVGAGI (reference sequence). V lost 4 bases to trimming and J lost 5 bases; unmatched junction nucleotides: 9. This CDR3 region has 15 residues. CDR3 region: CASSSSSGGGYGYTF. DNA for the CDR3: TGTGCCAGCAGTTCGTCGTCAGGGGGCGGGTATGGCTACACCTTC.

This clonotype was picked up many times. V gene TRBV10-2 combines with J gene TRBJ2-7; the match to TRBD2 covers 7 bases. V lost 3 bases, J lost 3 bases, and 2 bases stayed unmatched. CDR3 size: 13 residues. CDR1 is WSHSY and CDR2 is SAAADI in the germline V gene. The DNA of the CDR3 is TGCGCCAGCAGTGAAGGCGGGGGCTACGAGCAGTACTTC. This gives the protein CASSEGGGYEQYF.

The CDR3 sequence is CASSFFPITSYNEQFF. The CDR3 DNA follows: TGTGCCAGCAGTTTCTTCCCAATAACCTCCTACAATGAGCAGTTCTTC. The chain couples TRBV6-5 to TRBJ2-1; no definite D call. Trimming cost V 4 bases and J 0 bases, with 13 bases left between them. The CDR3 extends over 16 amino acids. Germline CDR1 reads MNHEY; CDR2 reads SVGAGI.

This clonotype was observed many times. The rearrangement links TRBV7-2 to TRBJ2-5, with D possibly TRBD2 on 5 matching bases. Trimming removed 5 bases from V and 4 bases from J, with 14 bases in between. The V gene's germline CDR1 is SGHTA and CDR2 FQGNSA. CDR3 length: 14 residues. The CDR3: CASSPGLERETQYF. For the CDR3, the DNA is TGTGCCAGCAGCCCCGGACTCGAGAGAGAGACCCAGTACTTC.

This clonotype was picked up many times. V is TRBV20-1 and J is TRBJ1-2; 10 bases agree with TRBD1. The J segment lost 7 bases and the V segment lost 2 bases, leaving 16 bases of the junction unmatched. This CDR3 comprises 17 residues. Germline V CDR1 and CDR2: DFQATT, SNEGSKA (reference sequence). CDR3 loop: CSARLYASGTGVVGYTF. The CDR3 bases are TGCAGTGCTAGACTTTACGCCTCCGGGACAGGGGTCGTTGGCTACACCTTC.